This TCR beta chain was recovered during a study of blood T cell repertoires in COVID-19. Overall study: Samples taken during acute and convalescent COVID-19 were collected in the United States, Italy and Spain. Sample material is recorded as cDNA or gDNA derived from T cells, B-cell-depleted T cells, or PBMCs.

This clone came up once. Per the original methods: Estimates of nucleated cell counts were drawn from the amplification of reference gene primers. The data were produced by immunoSEQ multiplex PCR, yet TCRdb's version contains in-frame clones alone and is incomplete. V and J calls plus clone size are reproduced from that table; the DNA served to infer D and trimming. The sample records about 260,000 clones, around 89% being singletons. This receptor was taken from a man between 60 and 75 years old who had recovered from COVID-19. Sample: peripheral blood.

CDR3 sequence: CASDAVMSDTQYF. The CDR3 nucleotides read TGTGCCAGCGACGCGGTGATGTCAGATACGCAGTATTTT. The V and J genes are TRBV12-3 or TRBV12-4 and TRBJ2-3; no definite D call. V lost 8 bases, J lost 4 bases, and 13 bases lay in between. The CDR3 consists of 13 residues.